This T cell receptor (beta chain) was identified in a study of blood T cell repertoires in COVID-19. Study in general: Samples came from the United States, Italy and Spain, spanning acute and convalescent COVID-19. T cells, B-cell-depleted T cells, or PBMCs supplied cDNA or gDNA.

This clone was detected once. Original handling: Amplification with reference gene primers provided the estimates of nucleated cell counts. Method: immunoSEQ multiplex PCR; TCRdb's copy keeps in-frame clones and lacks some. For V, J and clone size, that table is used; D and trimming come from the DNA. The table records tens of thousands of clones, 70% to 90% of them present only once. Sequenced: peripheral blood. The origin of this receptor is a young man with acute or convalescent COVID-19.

The CDR3 spells CASSPGGAGAFNEQFF. In DNA, the CDR3 is TGTGCCAGCAGCCCCGGCGGTGCGGGGGCGTTTAATGAGCAGTTCTTC. V is TRBV9 and J is TRBJ2-1; D possibly corresponds to TRBD2 (7 bases). Between the trimmed V and J ends, which lost 4 bases and 7 bases, there was a span of 21 bases. Per the germline V gene, CDR1 is SGDLS and CDR2 is YYNGEE. The CDR3 extends over 16 amino acids.